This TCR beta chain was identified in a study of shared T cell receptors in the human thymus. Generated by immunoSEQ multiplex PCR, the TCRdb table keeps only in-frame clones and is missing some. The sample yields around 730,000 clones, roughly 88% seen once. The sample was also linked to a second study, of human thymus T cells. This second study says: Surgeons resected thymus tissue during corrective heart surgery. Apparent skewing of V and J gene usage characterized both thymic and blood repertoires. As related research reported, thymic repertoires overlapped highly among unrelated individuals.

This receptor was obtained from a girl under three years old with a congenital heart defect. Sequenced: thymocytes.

CDR3 DNA sequence: TGTGCCAGCAGCTTATCTAACAGGCCCGACACTGAAGCTTTCTTT. Translating it yields CASSLSNRPDTEAFF. The chain joins TRBV7-3 to TRBJ1-1; perhaps TRBD1 as D (5 bases). The CDR3 is made up of 15 amino acids. Trimming left V 2 bases short and J 3 bases short, with 13 bases between. Per germline, CDR1 SGHTA and CDR2 FQGTGA.